This TCR beta chain comes out of a study of blood T cell repertoires in COVID-19. On the study more broadly: Sources were T cells, B-cell-depleted T cells, or PBMCs; the material itself was cDNA or gDNA.

V dropped 10 bases and J dropped 4; count of bases not matched to a gene: 9. The CDR3 totals 13 residues. Germline values: CDR1 MDHEN, CDR2 SYDVKM. Libraries were prepared by immunoSEQ multiplex PCR; TCRdb keeps only in-frame clonotypes and omits some of them. The sample records roughly 290,000 clones, 87% being singletons. This chain connects TRBV28 to TRBJ1-2; 7 bases map to TRBD1. This receptor was identified in a woman aged 45-65 years who had recovered from COVID-19. Sample: peripheral blood. The CDR3 spells CAIKGQPFYGYTF. The CDR3, as DNA: TGTGCCATTAAGGGACAGCCGTTCTATGGCTACACCTTC.